This TCR beta chain was identified in a study of blood T cells in healthy people across ages. Turning to the study itself: In model experiments, template switching was able to capture about one barcoded beta molecule for every two T cells that were present.

Per germline, CDR1 MNHNS and CDR2 SASEGT. V was pared by 4 bases and J by 8 bases, with 15 bases between. CDR3 size: 14 residues. Combining a sample-barcoded 5' primer with a J-beta primer mix, a second PCR ran for 7 to 11 cycles. Unique molecular identifiers of 12 random nucleotides labeled each cDNA. Each CDR3 protein is one row after TCRdb ran MiXCR on the 5' RACE reads. This sample yields around 870,000 distinct CDR3 sequences, of which 29% are seen a single time; 17% belongs to the top ten. This clonotype came up a few times. Researchers collected roughly 9.8 milliliters of peripheral blood from every single donor. No fewer than 5.5 micrograms of total RNA were isolated from every sample.

J is TRBJ2-1 and V is TRBV6-1; D may be TRBD2 (6 bases). This TCR was recovered from a woman of 80 years or more in good health. The sequenced sample was blood. The CDR3 protein is CASSGGVHNDEQFF. CDR3 nucleotide sequence: TGTGCCAGCAGTGGGGGGGTGCATAACGATGAGCAGTTCTTC.